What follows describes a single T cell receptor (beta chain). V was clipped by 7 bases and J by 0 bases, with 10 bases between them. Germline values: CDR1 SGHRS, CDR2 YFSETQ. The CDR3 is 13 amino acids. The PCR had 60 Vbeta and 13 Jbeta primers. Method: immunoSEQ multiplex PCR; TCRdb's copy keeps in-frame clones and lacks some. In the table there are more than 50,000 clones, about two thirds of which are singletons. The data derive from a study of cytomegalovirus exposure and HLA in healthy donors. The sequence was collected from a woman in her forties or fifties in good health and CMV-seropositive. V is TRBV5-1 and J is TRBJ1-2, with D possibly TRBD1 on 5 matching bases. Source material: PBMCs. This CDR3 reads CASHDRSNYGYTF. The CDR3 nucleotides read TGCGCCAGCCATGACAGATCTAACTATGGCTACACCTTC.